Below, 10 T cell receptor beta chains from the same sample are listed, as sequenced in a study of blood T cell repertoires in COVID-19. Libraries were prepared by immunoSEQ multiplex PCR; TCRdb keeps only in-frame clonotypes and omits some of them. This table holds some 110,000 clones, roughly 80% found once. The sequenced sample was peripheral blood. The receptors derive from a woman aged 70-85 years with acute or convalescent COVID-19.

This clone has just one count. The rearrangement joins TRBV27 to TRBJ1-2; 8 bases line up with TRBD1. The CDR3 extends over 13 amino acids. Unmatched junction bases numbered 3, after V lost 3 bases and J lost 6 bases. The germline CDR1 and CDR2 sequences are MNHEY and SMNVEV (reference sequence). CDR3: CASSFRTGNGYTF. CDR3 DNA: TGTGCCAGCAGTTTCAGGACAGGGAATGGCTACACCTTC.

CDR3 protein: CAGSPGGWDTGELFF. CDR3 nucleotides: TGTGCCGGAAGCCCGGGGGGTTGGGACACCGGGGAGCTGTTTTTT. The V gene is TRBV30, the J gene TRBJ2-2, with 7 bases fitting TRBD2. Germline CDR1 is GTSNPN and CDR2 is SVGIG (reference sequence). V lost 8 bases and J lost 3; bases outside the gene matches: 12. The length of the CDR3 is 15 residues.

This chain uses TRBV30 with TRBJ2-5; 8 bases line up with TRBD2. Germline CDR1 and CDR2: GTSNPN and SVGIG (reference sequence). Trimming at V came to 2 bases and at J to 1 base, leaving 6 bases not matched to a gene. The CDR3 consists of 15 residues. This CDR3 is CAWSSRTSIQETQYF. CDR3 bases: TGTGCCTGGAGTAGCCGGACTAGCATCCAAGAGACCCAGTACTTC.

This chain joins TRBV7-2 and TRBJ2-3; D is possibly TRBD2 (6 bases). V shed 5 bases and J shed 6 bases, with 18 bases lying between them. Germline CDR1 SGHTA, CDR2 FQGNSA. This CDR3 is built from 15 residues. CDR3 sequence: CASSPRDWALDTQYF. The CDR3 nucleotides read TGTGCCAGCAGCCCCCGGGACTGGGCACTTGATACGCAGTATTTT.

The CDR3 loop is CASSPLRQNLLAETQYF. CDR3 nucleotides: TGCGCCAGCAGCCCGTTAAGACAGAATCTTCTCGCGGAGACCCAGTACTTC. The chain is built from TRBV5-1 and TRBJ2-5; TRBD1 is a possible D gene (5 bases). Trimming removed 4 bases from V and 5 bases from J, with 24 bases in between. The CDR3 extends over 17 amino acids. Germline CDR1 SGHRS, CDR2 YFSETQ. Looking up the rest from reference TRBV5-1 and TRBJ2-5 gives the full variable domain: KAGVTQTPRYLIKTRGQQVTLSCSPISGHRSVSWYQQTPGQGLQFLFEYFSETQRNKGNFPGRFSGRQFSNSRSEMNVSTLELGDSALYLCASSPLRQNLLAETQYFGPGTRLLVL.

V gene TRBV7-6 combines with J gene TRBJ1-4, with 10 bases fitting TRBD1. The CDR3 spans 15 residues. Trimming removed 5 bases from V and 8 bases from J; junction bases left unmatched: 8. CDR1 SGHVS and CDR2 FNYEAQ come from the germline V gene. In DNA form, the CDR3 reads TGTGCCAGCAGCCAGACAGGGGGCCGAATGGAAAAACTGTTTTTT. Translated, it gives CASSQTGGRMEKLFF.

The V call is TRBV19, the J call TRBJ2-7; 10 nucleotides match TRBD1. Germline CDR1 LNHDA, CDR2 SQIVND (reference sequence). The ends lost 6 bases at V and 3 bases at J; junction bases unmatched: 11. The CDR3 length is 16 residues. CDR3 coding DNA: TGTGCCAGTAGGATCACCGGGACAGGGGAGAGCTACGAGCAGTACTTC. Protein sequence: CASRITGTGESYEQYF.

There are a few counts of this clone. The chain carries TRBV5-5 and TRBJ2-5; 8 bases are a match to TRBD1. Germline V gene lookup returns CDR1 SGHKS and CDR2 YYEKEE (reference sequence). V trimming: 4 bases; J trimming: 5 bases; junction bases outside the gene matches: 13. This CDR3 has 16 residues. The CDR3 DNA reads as TGTGCCAGCAGCCCGGGGACAGGTGTCAGGTCGGAGACCCAGTACTTC. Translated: CASSPGTGVRSETQYF.

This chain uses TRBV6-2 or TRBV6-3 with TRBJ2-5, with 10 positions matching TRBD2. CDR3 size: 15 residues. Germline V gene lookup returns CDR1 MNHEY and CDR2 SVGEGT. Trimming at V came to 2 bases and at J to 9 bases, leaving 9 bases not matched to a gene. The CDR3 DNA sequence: TGTGCCAGCAGTTACGGAGGACTAGCGGAGGGGGCCCAGTACTTC. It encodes CASSYGGLAEGAQYF.

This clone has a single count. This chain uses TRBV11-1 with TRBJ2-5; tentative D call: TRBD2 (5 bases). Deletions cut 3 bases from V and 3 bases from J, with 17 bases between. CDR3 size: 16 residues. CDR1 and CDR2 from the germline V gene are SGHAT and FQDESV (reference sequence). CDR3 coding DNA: TGTGCCAGCAGCTTCGGGGTCAAGGCCGCAGAAGAGACCCAGTACTTC. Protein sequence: CASSFGVKAAEETQYF.